One and the same sample provided the 25 T cell receptor beta chains below, sequenced in a study of T cells in Graves' hyperthyroidism and ophthalmopathy. Authors of the study amplified TCR beta CDR3 regions from RNA transcripts. During a first-round RT-PCR of the TCR CDR3, the HTBI primer set was used. TCRdb analysed the multiplex PCR reads with MiXCR anew, one entry per CDR3 protein. Of about 720,000 distinct CDR3 sequences in the sample, about 16% are singletons; the top ten hold around 8.1%. The specimen was blood. The receptors derive from a man aged 18 to 29 with Graves' hyperthyroidism.

There are many counts of this clonotype. The rearrangement joins TRBV11-3 to TRBJ2-7; D is uncertain. This CDR3 spans 14 amino acids. V was cut by 3 bases and J by 0 bases, with 9 bases left in between. CDR1 is SGHNT, CDR2 YENEEA, per germline. CDR3 bases: TGTGCCAGCAGCTTTATGGGCCTCTCCTACGAGCAGTACTTC. Translation: CASSFMGLSYEQYF.

This clonotype was observed a handful of times. The V gene is TRBV20-1, the J gene TRBJ1-1; D is unclear. The CDR3 covers 12 residues. Trimming took 0 bases from V and 7 from J, leaving 9 bases between them. CDR1 is DFQATT, CDR2 SNEGSKA, per germline (reference sequence). Written as DNA, the CDR3 is TGCAGTGCTAGAGACAACCCCCGTGAAGCTTTCTTT. Residues: CSARDNPREAFF.

A few counts support this clonotype. The chain joins TRBV30 to TRBJ2-3; D may be TRBD2 (5 bases). The CDR3 runs to 15 residues. V lost 0 bases, J lost 0 bases, and 10 bases lay in between. CDR1 is GTSNPN, CDR2 SVGIG, per germline (reference sequence). CDR3 sequence: CAWSVASPSTDTQYF. CDR3 in DNA: TGTGCCTGGAGTGTAGCTAGCCCCAGCACAGATACGCAGTATTTT.

This clonotype was observed many times. The CDR3 spells CASSPQGAGSNQPQHF. CDR3 sequence (DNA): TGTGCCAGCTCACCGCAGGGGGCGGGAAGCAATCAGCCCCAGCATTTT. The chain employs TRBV18 and TRBJ1-5, with 8 bases identical to TRBD1. The V gene's germline CDR1 is KGHSH and CDR2 LQKENI. V dropped 3 bases and J dropped 1; count of bases not matched to a gene: 5. CDR3 length: 16 residues.

The chain recombines TRBV27 with TRBJ2-1; D might be TRBD2 (5 bases). From germline, CDR1 is MNHEY and CDR2 SMNVEV (reference sequence). Trimming took 6 bases from V and 5 from J, leaving 14 bases between them. The CDR3 covers 14 residues. CDR3 bases: TGTGCCAGCAGACCCACACTAGGCCACAATGAGCAGTTCTTC. Encoded protein: CASRPTLGHNEQFF.

This clonotype was observed a few times. The rearrangement links TRBV12-3 or TRBV12-4 to TRBJ2-2; D call uncertain. The CDR3 contains 15 residues. V lost 6 bases, J lost 7 bases, and 18 bases lay in between. DNA for the CDR3: TGTGCCAGCAGACCGGCACAACGGGCGATCGGGGAGCTGTTTTTT. Translated, it gives CASRPAQRAIGELFF.

The chain combines TRBV2 with TRBJ1-5; a possible D gene is TRBD1 (6 bases). The CDR3 contains 14 residues. Trimming stripped 7 bases from V and 5 bases from J, with 15 bases between. Per the germline V gene, CDR1 is SNHLY and CDR2 is FYNNEI. Here the CDR3 reads CASTSDRPDQPQHF. The DNA for the CDR3 is TGTGCCAGCACCTCAGACAGGCCGGATCAGCCCCAGCATTTT.

The chain uses TRBV29-1 and TRBJ2-1; the D is unclear. Germline V gene lookup returns CDR1 SQVTM and CDR2 ANQGSEA. The CDR3 loop spans 12 amino acids. The ends were cut back, 4 bases at V and 12 bases at J, with 16 bases in the middle. The CDR3 bases are TGCAGCGTTGGTGACAAGGGTCAACGGCAGTTCTTC. Translated: CSVGDKGQRQFF.

This clonotype has just a few counts. The V gene is TRBV18, the J gene TRBJ2-5; 8 bases agree with TRBD2. CDR1 and CDR2 from the germline V gene are KGHSH and LQKENI. The CDR3 runs to 17 residues. V shed 0 bases, J shed 5 bases, and the junction held 11 bases outside the gene matches. The CDR3 sequence: CASSPPPGREGWETQYF. As DNA, the CDR3 is TGTGCCAGCTCACCACCGCCTGGACGGGAGGGATGGGAGACCCAGTACTTC.

This clonotype was recorded many times. The J gene is TRBJ1-1, the V gene TRBV5-1; the D gene is possibly TRBD1 (5 bases). V gave up 4 bases and J gave up 4 bases, with 17 bases separating them. CDR1 is SGHRS and CDR2 is YFSETQ in the germline V gene. This CDR3 has 15 residues. The CDR3 spells CASSPMGGSGTEAFF. In nucleotides, the CDR3 is TGCGCCAGCAGCCCCATGGGGGGGTCCGGCACTGAAGCTTTCTTT.

This clonotype was counted at least ten times. The genes are TRBV30 and TRBJ2-7; 11 bases fit TRBD2. J lost 4 bases, V lost 2 bases, and 4 bases had no gene match. The CDR3 totals 14 residues. Germline values: CDR1 GTSNPN, CDR2 SVGIG (reference sequence). The CDR3 DNA reads TGTGCCTGGAGTTTGGCTAGCGGGAGGTACGAGCAGTACTTC. It yields the protein CAWSLASGRYEQYF.

The chain recombines TRBV7-9 with TRBJ2-7; 9 nucleotides match TRBD2. CDR1 is SEHNR, CDR2 FQNEAQ, per germline (reference sequence). The V and J ends lost 4 bases and 0 bases, in that order; junction bases with no gene match: 4. This CDR3 spans 15 amino acids. CDR3 protein: CASSSTTSGSYEQYF. CDR3 nucleotide sequence: TGTGCCAGCAGCTCTACGACTAGCGGCTCCTACGAGCAGTACTTC. Full variable domain (rest looked up from reference TRBV7-9 and TRBJ2-7): DTGVSQNPRHKITKRGQNVTFRCDPISEHNRLYWYRQTLGQGPEFLTYFQNEAQLEKSRLLSDRFSAERPKGSFSTLEIQRTEQGDSAMYLCASSSTTSGSYEQYFGPGTRLTVT.

There are many counts of this clonotype. The chain is built from TRBV28 and TRBJ2-7; D is uncertain. Germline V lookup: CDR1 MDHEN, CDR2 SYDVKM. The V gene lost 3 bases and the J gene lost 0 bases, with 6 bases spanning the gap. This CDR3 is 13 amino acids long. CDR3 nucleotides: TGTGCCAGCAGTTTTATGTCCTCCTACGAGCAGTACTTC. Its protein product is CASSFMSSYEQYF.

This clonotype showed up just a few times. The chain is built from TRBV20-1 and TRBJ2-3; 13 bases are shared with TRBD2. With 5 bases clipped from V and 4 bases from J, the junction kept 6 bases outside the gene matches. There are 15 residues in the CDR3. Germline V gene sequence: CDR1 DFQATT, CDR2 SNEGSKA (reference sequence). The CDR3 spells CSAETSGRAPDTQYF. Here the CDR3 DNA reads TGCAGTGCTGAAACTAGCGGGAGGGCCCCAGATACGCAGTATTTT.

This clonotype was found many times. The gene calls are TRBV9 and TRBJ2-1; D is unresolved. The CDR3 totals 15 residues. Germline V gene sequence: CDR1 SGDLS, CDR2 YYNGEE. V lost 4 bases and J 2 bases, leaving 13 bases between the germline ends. Here the CDR3 reads CASSPHRSPYNEQFF. As DNA, the CDR3 is TGTGCCAGCAGCCCCCACCGGAGTCCCTACAATGAGCAGTTCTTC.

This chain links TRBV6-4 with TRBJ1-2; D is undetermined. The CDR3 sequence is 10 residues long. V dropped 2 bases and J dropped 6 bases, with 1 base sitting between them. Looked up from germline, CDR1 is MRHNA and CDR2 is SNTAGT. CDR3 sequence (DNA): TGTGCCAGCAGTGACGATGGCTACACCTTC. Residues: CASSDDGYTF.

At least ten counts were recorded for this clonotype. J is TRBJ2-7 and V is TRBV12-3 or TRBV12-4; 7 bases line up with TRBD1. The CDR3 is made up of 18 amino acids. J gave up 1 base and V 5 bases, and 17 bases lay outside the gene matches. The CDR3 loop reads CASSDADEPGTASYEQYF. The CDR3 DNA reads as TGTGCCAGCAGTGACGCCGACGAACCCGGGACAGCGTCCTACGAGCAGTACTTC.

Ten or more counts support this clonotype. V usage is TRBV30 and J usage is TRBJ2-3; 8 nucleotides align to TRBD2. Germline trimming cut 5 bases from V and 3 bases from J; bases unmatched to any gene: 7. Germline CDR1 reads GTSNPN; CDR2 reads SVGIG (reference sequence). The CDR3 runs 14 residues. The CDR3 sequence is CAWSSGSGTDTQYF. In nucleotides, the CDR3 is TGTGCCTGGTCGAGCGGGAGTGGGACAGATACGCAGTATTTT.

The V call is TRBV12-3 or TRBV12-4, the J call TRBJ2-5; 7 bases align to TRBD1. J lost 5 bases, V lost 3 bases, and 6 bases had no gene match. This CDR3 contains 14 residues. The CDR3 DNA reads TGTGCCAGCAGTTTCCAAGGGGGCCGGGAGACCCAGTACTTC. Its protein is CASSFQGGRETQYF.

This clonotype was seen at least ten times. The chain employs TRBV20-1 and TRBJ1-5, with a tentative D call TRBD1 (6 bases). Germline V gene lookup returns CDR1 DFQATT and CDR2 SNEGSKA (reference sequence). V lost 3 bases and J lost 7, with 22 bases in between. CDR3 length equals 16 residues. The CDR3 sequence: CSASGILQGTWQPQHF. CDR3 nucleotide sequence: TGCAGTGCTAGTGGCATACTTCAGGGGACCTGGCAGCCCCAGCATTTT.

The chain has TRBV27 and TRBJ1-2, with TRBD1 matching over 10 bases. The germline CDR1 and CDR2 sequences are MNHEY and SMNVEV (reference sequence). CDR3 length: 16 residues. V lost 3 bases, J lost 4 bases, and 8 bases stayed unmatched. CDR3 in amino acids: CASSFGDRGRIYGYTF. The CDR3 bases are TGTGCCAGCAGTTTTGGTGACAGGGGGCGCATCTATGGCTACACCTTC.

This clonotype was counted many times. This chain links TRBV28 with TRBJ2-1; tentatively, D is TRBD1 (6 bases). Germline CDR1 reads MDHEN; CDR2 reads SYDVKM. Between the trimmed V and J ends, which lost 5 bases and 5 bases, there was a span of 13 bases. The CDR3 loop spans 14 amino acids. The CDR3 sequence: CASSEIQGNNEQFF. The CDR3 DNA follows: TGTGCCAGCAGTGAGATACAGGGAAACAATGAGCAGTTCTTC.

This clonotype was counted between two and nine times. V is TRBV6-1 and J is TRBJ1-1, with D possibly being TRBD1 (6 bases). The CDR3 loop spans 16 amino acids. The ends were cut back, 7 bases at V and 0 bases at J, with 18 bases in the middle. The germline gives CDR1 MNHNS, CDR2 SASEGT. CDR3 nucleotides: TGTGCCAGCAAAGTGAGGGGGGGTGTGATGAACACTGAAGCTTTCTTT. It encodes CASKVRGGVMNTEAFF.

This clonotype was detected many times. The chain carries TRBV30 and TRBJ1-2; 7 bases line up with TRBD1. After removal of 2 bases from V and 5 bases from J, the junction contained 5 bases not matched to a gene. The CDR3 has 13 amino acids. Germline V lookup: CDR1 GTSNPN, CDR2 SVGIG (reference sequence). CDR3 loop: CAWSSGTEYGYTF. In DNA form, the CDR3 reads TGTGCCTGGAGTTCCGGGACAGAATATGGCTACACCTTC.

In this sample, this clonotype turned up many times. CDR3 DNA sequence: TGTGCCAGCAAAAGACAGGGGGCGCGCTTAGAGACCCAGTACTTC. Translation gives CASKRQGARLETQYF. V usage is TRBV28 and J usage is TRBJ2-5; 10 positions agree with TRBD1. The CDR3 is made up of 15 amino acids. V lost 7 bases, J lost 4 bases, and 9 bases stayed unmatched. CDR1 and CDR2 (germline): MDHEN, SYDVKM.